These 29 T cell receptor beta chains share one sample of origin, sequenced in a study of T cells after yellow fever vaccination. TCRdb ran MiXCR on the 5' RACE reads and lists one entry per CDR3 protein. This table has about 32,000 distinct CDR3 sequences, approximately 7% appearing once. Material: PBMCs, either bulk or a sorted T-cell subset (CD4+, CD8+, memory, or dextramer-sorted; not recorded which), obtained on the day of the first yellow fever vaccination. These receptors all come from a man aged 18 to 30 who received the YFV17D yellow fever vaccine.

This clonotype has ten or more counts. As DNA, the CDR3 is TGTGCCAGCAGCTTATGGGCAGCGTATGGCTACACCTTC. It codes for CASSLWAAYGYTF. J is TRBJ1-2 and V is TRBV7-2; no clear D gene. CDR1 SGHTA and CDR2 FQGNSA come from the germline V gene. CDR3 size: 13 residues. The ends were cut back, 2 bases at V and 5 bases at J, with 9 bases in the middle.

This clonotype was found many times. The V call is TRBV4-3, the J call TRBJ2-2; no firm D call. The CDR3 sequence is 12 residues long. With 4 bases removed from V and 6 bases from J, the gap between germline ends came to 6 bases. Per the germline V gene, CDR1 is LGHNA and CDR2 is YSLEER. CDR3 loop: CASSLESGELFF. In nucleotides, the CDR3 is TGCGCCAGCAGCCTAGAATCCGGGGAGCTGTTTTTT.

This clonotype was detected ten times or more. This chain uses TRBV20-1 with TRBJ1-5; D is ambiguous. CDR1 is DFQATT and CDR2 is SNEGSKA in the germline V gene (reference sequence). The CDR3 extends over 13 amino acids. Trimming shortened V by 1 base and J by 7 bases, and 11 bases separated the two germline ends. Here the CDR3 DNA reads TGCAGTGCTAGAGCAAGGGAGCTGCAGCCCCAGCATTTT. Encoded protein: CSARARELQPQHF.

There are many counts of this clonotype. The chain has TRBV7-2 and TRBJ2-4, with a weak D call TRBD1 (6 bases). Germline CDR1 reads SGHTA; CDR2 reads FQGNSA. Trimming removed 4 bases at V and 0 bases at J, with 10 bases between. This CDR3 has 15 residues. CDR3 protein: CASSYQGRAKNIQYF. Written as DNA, the CDR3 is TGTGCCAGCAGCTACCAGGGGAGAGCCAAAAACATTCAGTACTTC.

Ten or more counts support this clonotype. This chain links TRBV4-1 with TRBJ2-1; D gene ambiguous. CDR3 length: 16 amino acids. The V end was cut by 2 bases, the J end by 7 bases, with 18 bases between. Germline V lookup: CDR1 MGHRA, CDR2 YSYEKL. This CDR3 reads CASSQPLRTGQNEQFF. The DNA for the CDR3 is TGCGCCAGCAGCCAACCCCTAAGGACGGGTCAAAATGAGCAGTTCTTC.

In its sample, this clonotype was seen many times. The chain couples TRBV12-3 or TRBV12-4 to TRBJ2-7; tentative D call: TRBD2 (7 bases). This CDR3 is 14 amino acids long. The ends were cut back, 5 bases at V and 6 bases at J, with 17 bases in the middle. The CDR3 DNA reads TGTGCCAGCAGTCCGGACGGGGGGCGCCTCGAGCAGTACGTC. It encodes CASSPDGGRLEQYV.

The rearrangement joins TRBV7-2 to TRBJ2-5; TRBD1 matches at 8 bases. Trimming cost V 1 base and J 6 bases; bases outside gene matches: 7. Germline V CDR1 and CDR2: SGHTA, FQGNSA. This CDR3 is 15 amino acids long. Here the CDR3 DNA reads TGTGCCAGCAGCTTAGAAAGGCAGGGGGCTAAGACCCAGTACTTC. Amino acids: CASSLERQGAKTQYF. The entire variable domain, with the rest obtained from reference TRBV7-2 and TRBJ2-5, is as follows: GAGVSQSPSNKVTEKGKDVELRCDPISGHTALYWYRQSLGQGLEFLIYFQGNSAPDKSGLPSDRFSAERTGGSVSTLTIQRTQQEDSAVYLCASSLERQGAKTQYFGPGTRLLVL.

This clonotype was seen at least ten times. The gene calls are TRBV7-9 and TRBJ2-5, with D perhaps matching TRBD1 (5 bases). In germline, CDR1 is SEHNR, CDR2 FQNEAQ (reference sequence). V lost 8 bases, J lost 5 bases, and 18 bases lay in between. The CDR3 totals 14 residues. The CDR3 sequence: CASGVVRTFETQYF. CDR3 in DNA: TGTGCCAGCGGGGTGGTCAGGACATTCGAGACCCAGTACTTC.

This clonotype was observed at least ten times. This chain connects TRBV20-1 to TRBJ2-4; D call uncertain. With 6 bases removed from V and 0 bases from J, the gap between germline ends came to 12 bases. This CDR3 has 14 residues. Looked up from germline, CDR1 is DFQATT and CDR2 is SNEGSKA (reference sequence). CDR3: CSAMTGLAKNIQYF. CDR3 nucleotides: TGCAGTGCGATGACTGGTCTAGCCAAAAACATTCAGTACTTC.

This clonotype showed up just a few times. CDR3 DNA sequence: TGTGCCAGCAGTGAAGCGACAGGGAGGCAAGAGACCCAGTACTTC. This codes for CASSEATGRQETQYF. The rearrangement joins TRBV2 to TRBJ2-5; D possibly corresponds to TRBD1 (7 bases). The germline CDR1 and CDR2 sequences are SNHLY and FYNNEI. CDR3 length: 15 amino acids. Trimming took off 0 bases at V and 2 bases at J, with 10 bases between the two ends.

This clonotype was found many times. The chain uses TRBV29-1 and TRBJ1-2; the D gene is possibly TRBD1 (5 bases). The V and J ends lost 6 bases and 1 base respectively, with 9 bases between them. Germline V gene data show CDR1 as SQVTM and CDR2 as ANQGSEA. The CDR3 loop spans 12 amino acids. CDR3 in amino acids: CSVGDGNYGYTF. The CDR3 nucleotides read TGCAGCGTGGGGGACGGTAACTATGGCTACACCTTC.

The sample holds a few counts of this clonotype. The CDR3 bases are TGTGCCAGTATGGACACGCCGGGGAAAGACACTGAAGCTTTCTTT. Protein sequence: CASMDTPGKDTEAFF. This sequence joins TRBV19 and TRBJ1-1; a weak D match, TRBD1 (5 bases). Germline assignment: CDR1 LNHDA and CDR2 SQIVND (reference sequence). The CDR3 totals 15 residues. Trimming stripped 7 bases from V and 3 bases from J, with 18 bases between.

This clonotype has a handful of counts. This chain connects TRBV30 to TRBJ1-1; unclear D gene. Germline V gene sequence: CDR1 GTSNPN, CDR2 SVGIG (reference sequence). The V and J ends lost 5 bases and 1 base respectively, with 8 bases between them. The CDR3 consists of 12 residues. In nucleotides, the CDR3 is TGTGCCTGGGGGCGATCGAACACTGAAGCTTTCTTT. Protein product: CAWGRSNTEAFF.

At least ten counts were recorded for this clonotype. This chain uses TRBV7-3 with TRBJ2-1, with a tentative D call TRBD2 (6 bases). CDR1 is SGHTA and CDR2 is FQGTGA in the germline V gene. The CDR3 sequence is 12 residues long. V lost 5 bases and J 9 bases, leaving 11 bases between the germline ends. As DNA, the CDR3 is TGTGCCAGCAGCAGACCCGGGGGTGAGCAGTTCTTC. It specifies CASSRPGGEQFF.

By proportion, this clonotype is medium-sized. This chain links TRBV7-9 with TRBJ2-2, with 9 bases fitting TRBD2. V lost 3 bases, J lost 0 bases, and 2 bases stayed unmatched. The CDR3 has 16 residues. Germline V gene sequence: CDR1 SEHNR, CDR2 FQNEAQ (reference sequence). CDR3 residues: CASSFLAGANTGELFF. The DNA of the CDR3 is TGTGCCAGCAGCTTCTTAGCGGGGGCGAACACCGGGGAGCTGTTTTTT. The whole variable domain, remainder taken from reference TRBV7-9 and TRBJ2-2, is DTGVSQNPRHKITKRGQNVTFRCDPISEHNRLYWYRQTLGQGPEFLTYFQNEAQLEKSRLLSDRFSAERPKGSFSTLEIQRTEQGDSAMYLCASSFLAGANTGELFFGEGSRLTVL.

This clonotype was seen repeatedly, ten times or more. This chain joins TRBV7-3 and TRBJ2-5; TRBD2 agrees at 11 bases. The CDR3 has 15 amino acids. Germline lookup yields CDR1 SGHTA and CDR2 FQGTGA. V dropped 4 bases and J dropped 5; count of bases not matched to a gene: 6. The CDR3 bases are TGTGCCAGCAGCTCCACTAGCGGGGGCGGGGAGACCCAGTACTTC. This gives the protein CASSSTSGGGETQYF.

Notes on this clonotype: A much larger clone is a single base away; this may be a read error. The CDR3 loop reads CASSLDTSLFF. The DNA of the CDR3 is TGTGCCAGCAGCTTGGATACATCACTGTTCTTC. The V gene is TRBV5-6, the J gene TRBJ2-1; D gene ambiguous. V shed 0 bases and J shed 15 bases, with 10 bases lying between them. Germline CDR1 and CDR2: SGHDT and YYEEEE. The CDR3 is 11 residues long.

Turning to this clonotype: Being one base from a much bigger clone, this may be a read error. The chain uses TRBV6-1 and TRBJ2-7; TRBD1 matches at 11 bases. Germline V gene lookup returns CDR1 MNHNS and CDR2 SASEGT. V lost 6 bases to trimming and J lost 2 bases; unmatched junction nucleotides: 3. The length of the CDR3 is 14 residues. CDR3 loop: CASRGGQGAYEQYF. CDR3 sequence (DNA): TGTGCCAGCAGAGGGGGACAGGGGGCCTACGAGCAGTACTTC.

This clonotype was seen a few times. The rearrangement joins TRBV5-1 to TRBJ2-7; 10 bases are a match to TRBD1. Germline-derived CDR1 and CDR2 are SGHRS and YFSETQ. CDR3 length equals 13 residues. V lost 5 bases, J lost 11 bases, and 10 bases stayed unmatched. The DNA for the CDR3 is TGCGCCAGCAGTCCTGACAGGGGGCTTCATGAGTACGTC. This translates into CASSPDRGLHEYV.

This clonotype has at least ten counts. The rearrangement uses TRBV11-2 and TRBJ2-5, with TRBD1 matching 7 bases. CDR3 length: 17 residues. Germline assignment: CDR1 SGHAT and CDR2 FQNNGV. The V gene end was trimmed by 2 bases and the J gene end by 4 bases; junction bases not matched to a gene: 13. Written as DNA, the CDR3 is TGTGCCAGCAGCTTAAGTCTTGCAGGGGGATTGCGAGAGACCCAGTACTTC. Translated, it gives CASSLSLAGGLRETQYF.

Concerning this clonotype itself: A much larger clone lies one base from this, so it may be a read error. This chain joins TRBV7-2 and TRBJ2-2, with D perhaps matching TRBD2 (7 bases). CDR3 length equals 16 residues. Germline V lookup: CDR1 SGHTA, CDR2 FQGNSA. CDR3 DNA sequence: TGTGACAGCAGCCAACGGCGGGGGCTCAACACCGGGGAGCTGTTTTTT. The encoded protein is CDSSQRRGLNTGELFF.

Many counts were recorded for this clonotype. The V gene is TRBV5-1, the J gene TRBJ2-7, with a tentative D call TRBD1 (5 bases). Germline V gene lookup returns CDR1 SGHRS and CDR2 YFSETQ. V lost 0 bases, J lost 0 bases, and 10 bases lay in between. The CDR3 consists of 15 residues. The CDR3 is CASSLEGHPSYEQYV. The CDR3 bases are TGCGCCAGCAGCTTGGAAGGACATCCCTCCTACGAGCAGTACGTC.

The sample holds many counts of this clonotype. The chain employs TRBV6-4 and TRBJ2-3; D perhaps matches TRBD2 (7 bases). The CDR3 runs to 15 residues. Germline V gives CDR1 MRHNA, CDR2 SNTAGT. The V gene lost 4 bases and the J gene lost 2 bases, with 13 bases spanning the gap. The CDR3 nucleotides read TGTGCCAGCAGTGCACTTGGGGGGGCCACAGATACGCAGTATTTT. This encodes CASSALGGATDTQYF.

There are many counts of this clonotype. The genes are TRBV29-1 and TRBJ2-3, with D maybe TRBD2 (6 bases). V dropped 4 bases and J dropped 4 bases, with 12 bases sitting between them. The CDR3 extends over 13 amino acids. Germline-derived CDR1 and CDR2 are SQVTM and ANQGSEA. Here the CDR3 DNA reads TGCAGCGTTGTGCGGAGGGGAGCAGATACGCAGTATTTT. This encodes CSVVRRGADTQYF.

This clonotype was seen repeatedly, ten times or more. The chain couples TRBV7-7 to TRBJ2-2; 7 positions match TRBD1. The CDR3 is 12 residues long. Unmatched junction bases numbered 1, after V lost 4 bases and J lost 8 bases. The germline V gene encodes CDR1 SSHAT and CDR2 FNYEAQ (reference sequence). CDR3 DNA: TGTGCCAGCAGCTCGACAGGGGGGGAGCTGTTTTTT. This codes for CASSSTGGELFF.

There are many counts of this clonotype. The chain couples TRBV6-2 or TRBV6-3 to TRBJ1-1; weak D call: TRBD1 (5 bases). Germline CDR1 and CDR2: MNHEY and SVGEGT. Trimming took 2 bases from V and 4 from J, leaving 8 bases between them. The CDR3 totals 13 residues. CDR3 in DNA: TGTGCCAGCAGTTACCAGGGAGGCACTGAAGCTTTCTTT. This encodes CASSYQGGTEAFF.

This clonotype was recorded at least ten times. This chain uses TRBV27 with TRBJ2-2; the D is unclear. Between the trimmed V and J ends, which lost 2 bases and 4 bases, there was a span of 5 bases. The germline gives CDR1 MNHEY, CDR2 SMNVEV (reference sequence). The CDR3 runs to 13 residues. The CDR3: CASSLQITGELFF. The CDR3 bases are TGTGCCAGCAGTTTACAGATCACCGGGGAGCTGTTTTTT.

This clonotype was observed at least ten times. The J gene is TRBJ1-1, the V gene TRBV6-1; possible D gene TRBD1, 6 bases. Trimming stripped 6 bases from V and 1 base from J, with 15 bases between. The CDR3 has 15 residues. CDR1 and CDR2 (germline): MNHNS, SASEGT. The CDR3 nucleotides are TGTGCCAGCAGCTCAAAGGGGGGCAAGAACACTGAAGCTTTCTTT. Translating gives CASSSKGGKNTEAFF.

This clonotype was observed at least ten times. V is TRBV5-1 and J is TRBJ1-1, with D possibly being TRBD1 (5 bases). Trimming took off 4 bases at V and 10 bases at J, with 14 bases between the two ends. The CDR3 length is 12 residues. CDR1 is SGHRS, CDR2 YFSETQ, per germline. The CDR3 DNA follows: TGCGCCAGCAGCGATCCAGGGAAGGCAGCTTTCTTT. The encoded protein is CASSDPGKAAFF.